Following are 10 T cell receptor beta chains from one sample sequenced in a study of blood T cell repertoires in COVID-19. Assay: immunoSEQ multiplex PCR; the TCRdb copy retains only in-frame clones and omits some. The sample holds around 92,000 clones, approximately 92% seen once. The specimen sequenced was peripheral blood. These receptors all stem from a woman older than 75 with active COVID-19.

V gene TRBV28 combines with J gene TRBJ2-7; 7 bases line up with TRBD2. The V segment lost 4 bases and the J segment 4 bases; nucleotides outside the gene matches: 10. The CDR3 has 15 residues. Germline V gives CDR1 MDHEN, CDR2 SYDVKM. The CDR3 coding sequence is TGTGCCAGCAGTTCCCCCGGACTAGTGTTATACGAGCAGTACTTC. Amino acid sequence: CASSSPGLVLYEQYF.

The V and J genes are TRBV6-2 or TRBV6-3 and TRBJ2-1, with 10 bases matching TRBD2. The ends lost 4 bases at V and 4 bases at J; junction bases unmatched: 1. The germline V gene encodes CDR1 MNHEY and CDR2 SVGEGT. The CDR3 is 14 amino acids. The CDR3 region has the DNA TGTGCCAGCAGTTTTAGCGGGAGGTACAATGAGCAGTTCTTC. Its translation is CASSFSGRYNEQFF.

In nucleotides, the CDR3 is TGTGCCAGCAGTGAATTTGGGCTGGGTATGGGAAACACCATATATTTT. This encodes CASSEFGLGMGNTIYF. The rearrangement links TRBV6-1 to TRBJ1-3, with unresolved D. Between the trimmed V and J ends, which lost 2 bases and 4 bases, there was a span of 15 bases. The CDR3 totals 16 residues. CDR1 and CDR2 (germline): MNHNS, SASEGT.

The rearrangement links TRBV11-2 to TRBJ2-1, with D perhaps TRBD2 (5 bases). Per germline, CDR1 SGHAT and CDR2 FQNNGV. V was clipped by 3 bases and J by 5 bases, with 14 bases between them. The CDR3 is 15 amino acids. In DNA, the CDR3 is TGTGCCAGCAGCTTGGGTTCTAGCCTACACAATGAGCAGTTCTTC. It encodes CASSLGSSLHNEQFF.

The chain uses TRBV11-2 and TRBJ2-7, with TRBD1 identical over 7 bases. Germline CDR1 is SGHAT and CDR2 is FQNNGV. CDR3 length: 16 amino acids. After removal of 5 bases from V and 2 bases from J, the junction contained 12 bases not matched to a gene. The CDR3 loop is CASSNLRTGKAYEQYF. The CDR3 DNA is TGTGCCAGCAGCAACCTAAGGACAGGTAAAGCCTACGAGCAGTACTTC.

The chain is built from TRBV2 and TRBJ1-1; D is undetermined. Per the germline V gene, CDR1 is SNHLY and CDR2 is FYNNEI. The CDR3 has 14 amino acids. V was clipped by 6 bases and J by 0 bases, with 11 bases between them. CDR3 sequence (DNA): TGTGCCAGCAGCGCGGAGTTTTTGAACACTGAAGCTTTCTTT. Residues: CASSAEFLNTEAFF. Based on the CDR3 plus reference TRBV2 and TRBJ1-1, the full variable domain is EPEVTQTPSHQVTQMGQEVILRCVPISNHLYFYWYRQILGQKVEFLVSFYNNEISEKSEIFDDQFSVERPDGSNFTLKIRSTKLEDSAMYFCASSAEFLNTEAFFGQGTRLTVV.

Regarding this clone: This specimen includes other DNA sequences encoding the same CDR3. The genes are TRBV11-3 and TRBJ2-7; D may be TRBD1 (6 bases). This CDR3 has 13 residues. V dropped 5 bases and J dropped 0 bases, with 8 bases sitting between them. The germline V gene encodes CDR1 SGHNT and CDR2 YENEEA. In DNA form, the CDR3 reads TGTGCCAGCAGCCTGGACAGCTCCTACGAGCAGTACTTC. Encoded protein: CASSLDSSYEQYF.

The CDR3 sequence: CASSQDRSGATSVYYEQYF. DNA of the CDR3: TGCGCCAGCAGCCAAGATAGAAGCGGGGCGACTAGCGTTTACTACGAGCAGTACTTC. This chain joins TRBV4-1 and TRBJ2-7; 8 bases line up with TRBD2. Germline trimming cut 0 bases from V and 3 bases from J; bases unmatched to any gene: 16. CDR1 MGHRA and CDR2 YSYEKL come from the germline V gene. The CDR3 totals 19 residues.

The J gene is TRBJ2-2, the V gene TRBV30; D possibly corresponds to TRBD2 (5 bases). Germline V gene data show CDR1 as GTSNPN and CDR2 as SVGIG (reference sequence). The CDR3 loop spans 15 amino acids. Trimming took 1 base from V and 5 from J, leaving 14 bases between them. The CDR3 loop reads CAWSGYGRETGELFF. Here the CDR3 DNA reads TGTGCCTGGAGTGGGTATGGGAGAGAAACCGGGGAGCTGTTTTTT.

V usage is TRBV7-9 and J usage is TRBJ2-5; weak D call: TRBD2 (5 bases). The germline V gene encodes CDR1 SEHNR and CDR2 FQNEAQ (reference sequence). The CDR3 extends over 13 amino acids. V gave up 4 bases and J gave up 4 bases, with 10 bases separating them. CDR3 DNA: TGTGCCAGCAGCTCCCTCGAGGGAGAGACCCAGTACTTC. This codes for CASSSLEGETQYF.